The source of this TCR beta chain is a study of T cell responses to AZD1222 COVID-19 vaccine. Study results and limitations: Per reports, nearly half of all spike-specific TCRs target regions that are unmutated in variants. Donors skewed white British and female; clonal diversity was possibly underestimated.

Profiled with immunoSEQ multiplex PCR; TCRdb holds only in-frame clones, not every one. Of 150,000 or so clones listed, around 87% are singletons. The CDR3 is 14 amino acids. V lost 5 bases, J lost 5 bases, and 14 bases lay in between. Germline CDR1 SGHTA, CDR2 FQGTGA. Of note for this clone: Its antigen is currently unknown.

Second doses were pooled across both intervals (about 4 or about 12 weeks). The chain employs TRBV7-3 and TRBJ2-3; D possibly corresponds to TRBD2 (5 bases). This receptor was obtained from an adult who received the AZD1222 COVID-19 vaccine. The sample was peripheral blood, taken 28 days after the second AZD1222 dose. CDR3 region: CASSPHPAGDTQYF. CDR3 in DNA: TGTGCCAGCAGCCCCCACCCTGCGGGAGATACGCAGTATTTT.